This TCR beta chain was retrieved from a study of radiotherapy plus CTLA-4 blockade in lung cancer (dated 2018 in TCRdb). About the study as a whole: Objective responses were observed in about a sixth of enrolled patients, and disease control was achieved in about 32%.

The CDR3 goes from the cysteine to the phenylalanine over 15 residues. Only the CDR3 DNA is retained, 45 bases long and in frame from the first base. Library preparation employed the immunoSEQ multiplex PCR assay. TCRdb's version of the immuneACCESS table is confined to in-frame rearrangements and falls short of the full clone set. An unresolved V gene accounts for under half of the shortfall where checked; the remainder is of unknown origin. This sample has tens of thousands of clones in its table, and 83% of those were observed once. The top ten clones comprise 0.82% of the sample. The study tested focal radiation therapy combined with CTLA-4 blockade (ipilimumab) in patients with chemo-refractory metastatic non-small-cell lung cancer. Turning to this clone: What this receptor recognizes is not known. Within one base of it there is no much larger clone, and no base qualities were kept.

The research as a whole found: After treatment with radiotherapy and ipilimumab, TCR clones that came from tumors expanded in the peripheral blood. Increased serum interferon-beta after radiation, together with early dynamic changes in blood T cell clones, were reported to be the strongest predictors of response.

The sample here was peripheral blood, taken from a patient treated with radiotherapy plus ipilimumab. The chain links TRBV21-1 with TRBJ1-1; TRBD1 is the table's D call, not checked against the DNA. TRBV21-1 is marked as a pseudogene. The TCR sequence derives from a human donor with non-small cell lung cancer who had stable disease on radiotherapy plus ipilimumab. The DNA sequence follows: TGTGCCAGCAGCAAAGAACAGGGGGATGACACTGAAGCTTTCTTT. Its translation reads: CASSKEQGDDTEAFF.